The 27 T cell receptor beta chains presented below share a single source sample, sequenced in a study of immune cell composition in non-small cell lung cancer. TCRdb's table, derived via immunoSEQ multiplex PCR, lists solely in-frame clones and lacks some. Of several thousand clones in the sample, roughly 80% were seen once. The sequencing input was lung tumor tissue. These receptors were obtained from a human donor with non-small cell lung cancer.

The rearrangement links TRBV28 to TRBJ1-2; D perhaps matches TRBD1 (5 bases). The CDR3 length is 15 residues. Germline V gives CDR1 MDHEN, CDR2 SYDVKM. Deletions cut 2 bases from V and 8 bases from J, with 18 bases between. CDR3 amino acids: CASSLGVGGGRGYTF. CDR3 nucleotides: TGTGCCAGCAGTTTAGGGGTCGGCGGGGGTCGCGGCTACACCTTC.

The J gene is TRBJ2-7, the V gene TRBV7-9, with 8 bases that match TRBD1. Germline V gene data show CDR1 as SEHNR and CDR2 as FQNEAQ (reference sequence). Trimming at V came to 3 bases and at J to 5 bases, leaving 12 bases not matched to a gene. The CDR3 contains 16 residues. The CDR3 spells CASSFTIGRGQNEQYF. CDR3 in DNA: TGTGCCAGCAGCTTTACTATAGGCAGGGGGCAAAACGAGCAGTACTTC.

A few counts support this clone. The V and J genes are TRBV15 and TRBJ2-1; TRBD1 agrees at 8 bases. V lost 5 bases, J lost 7 bases, and 13 bases stayed unmatched. Germline loops: CDR1 LNHNV, CDR2 YYDKDF (reference sequence). This CDR3 spans 16 amino acids. The DNA for the CDR3 is TGTGCCACCAGCTTTCGGAGCTCGACAGGGGTTAATGAGCAGTTCTTC. Protein product: CATSFRSSTGVNEQFF.

This clone was seen only once. The V and J genes are TRBV9 and TRBJ1-1, with unresolved D. CDR1 is SGDLS and CDR2 is YYNGEE in the germline V gene. The length of the CDR3 is 13 residues. Trimming removed 1 base at V and 4 bases at J, with 8 bases between. CDR3 loop: CASSVSRSTEAFF. DNA for the CDR3: TGTGCCAGCAGCGTATCGCGCAGCACTGAAGCTTTCTTT.

The chain combines TRBV6-1 with TRBJ2-1; the D is unclear. V was clipped by 1 base and J by 8 bases, with 12 bases between them. This CDR3 spans 14 amino acids. The V gene's germline CDR1 is MNHNS and CDR2 SASEGT. CDR3 loop: CASSEVPAGDEQFF. The DNA of the CDR3 is TGTGCCAGCAGTGAAGTTCCAGCTGGCGATGAGCAGTTCTTC.

This chain links TRBV30 with TRBJ2-1; D gene uncertain. CDR1 is GTSNPN and CDR2 is SVGIG in the germline V gene (reference sequence). Trimming cost V 3 bases and J 5 bases, with 14 bases left between them. This CDR3 region has 14 residues. CDR3 nucleotide sequence: TGTGCCTGGAGCAGATCAATGAGCAACAATGAGCAGTTCTTC. It encodes CAWSRSMSNNEQFF.

J is TRBJ2-1 and V is TRBV30, with TRBD2 matching 13 bases. There are 15 residues in the CDR3. V lost 0 bases, J lost 6 bases, and 2 bases stayed unmatched. Germline V gene sequence: CDR1 GTSNPN, CDR2 SVGIG (reference sequence). This chain's CDR3 is CAWSVLAGGPNEQFF. The CDR3 DNA sequence: TGTGCCTGGAGTGTACTAGCGGGGGGGCCCAATGAGCAGTTCTTC.

V gene TRBV19 combines with J gene TRBJ2-7; D remains unclear. Trimming removed 2 bases at V and 3 bases at J, with 8 bases between. Germline CDR1 and CDR2: LNHDA and SQIVND (reference sequence). The CDR3 sequence is 13 residues long. CDR3 bases: TGTGCCAGTAGTATAAGGGATGGCTACGAGCAGTACTTC. Protein: CASSIRDGYEQYF.

The V gene is TRBV20-1, the J gene TRBJ1-2, with D perhaps matching TRBD1 (5 bases). This CDR3 has 10 amino acids. CDR1 and CDR2 (germline): DFQATT, SNEGSKA (reference sequence). The V gene lost 3 bases and the J gene lost 8 bases, with 7 bases spanning the gap. The CDR3: CSARGEGYTF. CDR3 bases: TGCAGTGCTAGGGGGGAGGGCTACACCTTC.

This sequence joins TRBV27 and TRBJ1-5; a weak D match, TRBD1 (6 bases). The CDR3 is 15 amino acids. Trimming left V 5 bases short and J 2 bases short, with 13 bases between. Germline loops: CDR1 MNHEY, CDR2 SMNVEV (reference sequence). The CDR3 sequence is CASSPGAVGNQPQHF. In DNA, the CDR3 is TGTGCCAGCAGTCCAGGGGCGGTGGGCAATCAGCCCCAGCATTTT.

The V gene is TRBV27, the J gene TRBJ2-3; D is uncertain. The length of the CDR3 is 13 residues. Germline loops: CDR1 MNHEY, CDR2 SMNVEV (reference sequence). V was cut by 8 bases and J by 0 bases, with 9 bases left in between. CDR3 DNA sequence: TGTGCCAGCGGTCTGGGGAGCACAGATACGCAGTATTTT. It specifies CASGLGSTDTQYF.

A few counts support this clone. This chain uses TRBV19 with TRBJ2-7; TRBD2 matches 12 bases. This CDR3 comprises 16 residues. Germline assignment: CDR1 LNHDA and CDR2 SQIVND (reference sequence). V shed 1 base, J shed 5 bases, and the junction held 6 bases outside the gene matches. CDR3 sequence reads: CASSIGGLAGSHEQYF. The CDR3 nucleotides read TGTGCCAGTAGTATAGGCGGACTAGCGGGAAGCCACGAGCAGTACTTC.

The rearrangement joins TRBV19 to TRBJ2-7; 9 bases fit TRBD1. The V segment lost 1 base and the J segment 3 bases; nucleotides outside the gene matches: 4. Per the germline V gene, CDR1 is LNHDA and CDR2 is SQIVND (reference sequence). This CDR3 region has 15 residues. CDR3 DNA: TGTGCCAGTAGTATAGGACAGGGGGAGCTCTACGAGCAGTACTTC. It yields the protein CASSIGQGELYEQYF.

V usage is TRBV19 and J usage is TRBJ2-5, with a tentative D call TRBD2 (6 bases). The CDR3 extends over 13 amino acids. Germline values: CDR1 LNHDA, CDR2 SQIVND (reference sequence). Between the trimmed V and J ends, which lost 4 bases and 5 bases, there was a span of 11 bases. The CDR3, as DNA: TGTGCCAGTAGTAAGGCGGGGTTCGAGACCCAGTACTTC. Protein sequence: CASSKAGFETQYF.

CDR3 in DNA: TGTGCCAGCAGTGTTGGTGGGGAGAGGACGGGTTCACCCCTCCACTTT. Its translation: CASSVGGERTGSPLHF. The chain uses TRBV2 and TRBJ1-6; D remains ambiguous. The CDR3 length is 16 residues. Germline CDR1 and CDR2: SNHLY and FYNNEI. The V and J ends lost 4 bases and 9 bases respectively, with 19 bases between them. The full variable domain, rest sourced from reference TRBV2 and TRBJ1-6, is EPEVTQTPSHQVTQMGQEVILRCVPISNHLYFYWYRQILGQKVEFLVSFYNNEISEKSEIFDDQFSVERPDGSNFTLKIRSTKLEDSAMYFCASSVGGERTGSPLHFGNGTRLTVT.

The chain links TRBV7-2 to TRBJ1-2; 9 nucleotides agree with TRBD1. In germline, CDR1 is SGHTA, CDR2 FQGNSA. The CDR3 runs to 15 residues. The V gene end was trimmed by 4 bases and the J gene end by 4 bases; junction bases not matched to a gene: 7. The CDR3 nucleotides read TGTGCCAGCAGCTCATCCGGGACAGGGCTCTATGGCTACACCTTC. Translated: CASSSSGTGLYGYTF.

The chain is built from TRBV27 and TRBJ2-6; D unclear. Germline V gives CDR1 MNHEY, CDR2 SMNVEV (reference sequence). Trimming pared 4 bases from V and 1 base from J, leaving 5 bases between. This CDR3 region has 14 residues. The CDR3 reads CASSWGSGANVLTF. The CDR3 DNA follows: TGTGCCAGCAGTTGGGGATCTGGGGCCAACGTCCTGACTTTC.

This chain connects TRBV19 to TRBJ1-5, with D possibly being TRBD1 (5 bases). From germline, CDR1 is LNHDA and CDR2 SQIVND (reference sequence). The CDR3 length is 12 residues. The V and J ends lost 3 bases and 14 bases respectively, with 14 bases between them. The CDR3 nucleotides read TGTGCCAGTAGTATGGGACTGAGGGACGAGCATTTT. Translated, it gives CASSMGLRDEHF. The full variable domain, completed using reference TRBV19 and TRBJ1-5, is DGGITQSPKYLFRKEGQNVTLSCEQNLNHDAMYWYRQDPGQGLRLIYYSQIVNDFQKGDIAEGYSVSREKKESFPLTVTSAQKNPTAFYLCASSMGLRDEHFGDGTRLSIL.

The chain employs TRBV19 and TRBJ2-7; a weak D match, TRBD2 (6 bases). Trimming shortened V by 4 bases and J by 3 bases, and 7 bases separated the two germline ends. Germline V lookup: CDR1 LNHDA, CDR2 SQIVND (reference sequence). The CDR3 is 12 residues long. The CDR3 DNA follows: TGTGCCAGTAGTAGGGAGGACTACGAGCAGTACTTC. It yields the protein CASSREDYEQYF.

The V gene is TRBV14, the J gene TRBJ1-2, with 9 bases fitting TRBD1. Germline V gene lookup returns CDR1 SGHDN and CDR2 FVKESK. The CDR3 runs 15 residues. V lost 3 bases, J lost 7 bases, and 9 bases stayed unmatched. The CDR3 protein is CASSQRDRADGGYTF. In DNA form, the CDR3 reads TGTGCCAGCAGCCAGCGGGACAGGGCCGACGGTGGCTACACCTTC.

CDR3 loop: CASSADSDRRFF. The CDR3, as DNA: TGCGCCAGCAGCGCAGACTCCGATAGACGGTTCTTC. V usage is TRBV10-1 and J usage is TRBJ2-1; no clear D. CDR1 WNHNN and CDR2 SYGVQD come from the germline V gene (reference sequence). This CDR3 region has 12 residues. V shed 6 bases and J shed 15 bases, with 18 bases lying between them.

This clone was detected only a few times. The V and J genes are TRBV5-1 and TRBJ1-4; TRBD1 aligns across 7 bases. V lost 5 bases to trimming and J lost 7 bases; unmatched junction nucleotides: 11. CDR3 length: 15 residues. Germline CDR1 is SGHRS and CDR2 is YFSETQ. CDR3: CASSQQGGRVEKLFF. The CDR3 DNA sequence: TGCGCCAGCAGTCAGCAGGGGGGGCGAGTTGAAAAACTGTTTTTT. Based on the CDR3 plus reference TRBV5-1 and TRBJ1-4, the full variable domain is KAGVTQTPRYLIKTRGQQVTLSCSPISGHRSVSWYQQTPGQGLQFLFEYFSETQRNKGNFPGRFSGRQFSNSRSEMNVSTLELGDSALYLCASSQQGGRVEKLFFGSGTQLSVL.

The chain carries TRBV11-2 and TRBJ1-4; 8 nucleotides align to TRBD1. J gave up 4 bases and V 2 bases, and 9 bases lay outside the gene matches. The CDR3 contains 17 residues. The germline gives CDR1 SGHAT, CDR2 FQNNGV. The CDR3 DNA follows: TGTGCCAGCAGCTTATTGGGCAGGGGGCGCGGTAATGAAAAACTGTTTTTT. It yields the protein CASSLLGRGRGNEKLFF.

Only one count was recorded for this clone. The CDR3 DNA sequence: TGTGCCAGCAGCCTTACAGGTCCCTCTGGAAACACCATATATTTT. It specifies CASSLTGPSGNTIYF. V is TRBV5-6 and J is TRBJ1-3, with D possibly matching TRBD1 (5 bases). Trimming removed 4 bases at V and 0 bases at J, with 11 bases between. The V gene's germline CDR1 is SGHDT and CDR2 YYEEEE. The CDR3 is 15 amino acids.

The rearrangement uses TRBV5-1 and TRBJ2-1, with no clear D. The germline V gene encodes CDR1 SGHRS and CDR2 YFSETQ. There are 14 residues in the CDR3. V was clipped by 0 bases and J by 7 bases, with 11 bases between them. CDR3 protein: CASSLGAGSNEQFF. The CDR3 bases are TGCGCCAGCAGCTTGGGCGCTGGATCTAATGAGCAGTTCTTC.

This clone was counted a single time. The chain couples TRBV5-1 to TRBJ2-7; 10 nucleotides agree with TRBD1. The junction had 2 bases not matched to a gene; V was cut back by 3 bases and J by 2 bases. The CDR3 consists of 14 residues. The germline V gene encodes CDR1 SGHRS and CDR2 YFSETQ. DNA of the CDR3: TGCGCCAGCAGCTCCGGGACAGGGGCCTACGAGCAGTACTTC. Translated: CASSSGTGAYEQYF.

The chain joins TRBV19 to TRBJ2-3; D is ambiguous. The V gene lost 3 bases and the J gene lost 0 bases, with 10 bases spanning the gap. CDR1 LNHDA and CDR2 SQIVND come from the germline V gene (reference sequence). This CDR3 has 15 amino acids. Here the CDR3 reads CASSIRMISTDTQYF. CDR3 DNA: TGTGCCAGTAGTATCCGCATGATTAGCACAGATACGCAGTATTTT. Supplemented by reference TRBV19 and TRBJ2-3, the full variable domain reads DGGITQSPKYLFRKEGQNVTLSCEQNLNHDAMYWYRQDPGQGLRLIYYSQIVNDFQKGDIAEGYSVSREKKESFPLTVTSAQKNPTAFYLCASSIRMISTDTQYFGPGTRLTVL.